This TCR beta chain comes out of a study of blood T cell repertoires in COVID-19 (dated by TCRdb to 2020 to 2021). For the wider study: Collaborator samples came from the United States, Italy and Spain and covered acute and convalescent phases of COVID-19. The prospective study material was composed of cDNA or gDNA derived from T cells, B-cell-depleted T cells, or PBMCs. Subjects who had been exposed to COVID-19, were actively infected with it, or had recovered from it provided the deeply sampled blood TCRbeta repertoires that made up the dataset. The repertoires were released in a freely available public database intended as a resource for research on the immune response to SARS-CoV-2. The samples were drawn from two sources: the first 160 participants of the ongoing ImmuneRACE study, and 1,200 or so subjects contributed by 6 global collaborators. Nearly every sample came with metadata listing a de-identified subject ID, COVID-19 status, age in years and sex. Where available, HLA class I and class II types were taken from metadata supplied by the sample provider and were not determined by assay-based typing. Paper-wide results and their limitations: The quantity of clinical and demographic metadata differed by source and by participant and was supplied without curation.

TCRbeta CDR3 regions were amplified from genomic DNA by means of the immunoSEQ Assay, a bias-controlled multiplex PCR. In the authors' own workflow: Nucleated cell counts per sample were estimated from amplification of reference gene primers within the assay. To quantify the absolute abundance of each unique TCRbeta CDR3 rearrangement, sequence reads were collapsed and filtered. For each sample, productive Simpson clonality was calculated as the square root of Simpson's diversity index across productive rearrangements. In TCRdb, the immuneACCESS table is reduced to in-frame sequences with V and J assigned. These tables do not hold every clone; where another copy was compared, an unresolved V gene accounts for under half, and the others remain unexplained. V and J calls and clone size are those listed in that table; D and trimming were worked out from the DNA. Present in this sample are 200,000 to 250,000 clones, nearly 90% of which were seen just once. The leading ten clones occupy about 14% of the sample.

On this clone itself: Its antigen is not yet known. No per-base quality is available; no much larger clone lies one base away.

The cysteine opens and the phenylalanine closes a CDR3 of 15 amino acids. The sequence is cut down to CDR3 DNA, 45 bases in frame from base 1. V is pared back by 2 bases and J by 6 bases, with 16 bases lying between the germline termini. The germline V gene specifies MNHNS as CDR1 and SASEGT as CDR2. Enrolling through a virtual design, the prospective study's participants ranged in age from about 18 to 89 years and lived across some 22 United States geographic areas. Cohort assignment in the prospective study relied on participant-reported clinical history from a screening survey and a study questionnaire. A participant counted as exposed if, within 2 weeks of entering the study, that participant had been in contact with someone who had a PCR-confirmed or clinician-diagnosed COVID-19 case. Mobile phlebotomists in the prospective study collected whole blood, serum and a nasopharyngeal or oropharyngeal swab from every participant. Additional blood draws and questionnaires over an approximately two-month period could optionally be provided by prospective study participants. Blood samples from the prospective study were shipped frozen or at room temperature prior to DNA extraction.

Sequencing used PBMCs or T cells enriched from blood (not recorded which). The receptor was derived from a man younger than 40 who had been exposed to COVID-19. Recombination connected TRBV6-1 to TRBJ1-2, with the D gene not clear enough to name. The CDR3 region reads CASSEQVGQADGYTF. The nucleotide sequence reads as follows: TGTGCCAGCAGTGAACAGGTTGGGCAGGCTGATGGCTACACCTTC.